Presented here are 21 T cell receptor beta chains from one specimen sequenced in a study of cytomegalovirus exposure and HLA in healthy donors. Researchers ran the PCR with 60 Vbeta and 13 Jbeta primers. Using immunoSEQ multiplex PCR, the repertoire was profiled, and TCRdb retains in-frame clones only, with some absent. Here the sample spans tens of thousands of clones, around 80% being singletons. The sequenced material came from PBMCs. The receptors shown here come from a man aged 30 to 45 in good health and CMV-seronegative.

DNA for the CDR3: TGTGCCAGTAGGACCGAAGCAGGGTACACCGGGGAGCTGTTTTTT. Translation gives CASRTEAGYTGELFF. The chain has TRBV19 and TRBJ2-2; maybe TRBD1 (5 bases). This CDR3 comprises 15 residues. Between the trimmed V and J ends, which lost 6 bases and 3 bases, there was a span of 14 bases. Germline V gene sequence: CDR1 LNHDA, CDR2 SQIVND (reference sequence).

The chain uses TRBV18 and TRBJ2-5, with D possibly matching TRBD2 (5 bases). The germline V and J ends were trimmed by 6 bases and 2 bases, with 13 bases remaining between them. There are 14 residues in the CDR3. Per the germline V gene, CDR1 is KGHSH and CDR2 is LQKENI. The CDR3, as DNA: TGTGCCAGCTCCCGAGAGGGTCAGCAAGAGACCCAGTACTTC. It codes for CASSREGQQETQYF.

The chain recombines TRBV10-3 with TRBJ2-3, with 10 bases aligning to TRBD2. The length of the CDR3 is 15 residues. Trimming at V came to 6 bases and at J to 3 bases, leaving 6 bases not matched to a gene. CDR1 is ENHRY, CDR2 SYGVKD, per germline. The CDR3 region is CAISLISGGTDTQYF. For the CDR3, the DNA is TGTGCCATCAGCCTAATTAGCGGGGGGACAGATACGCAGTATTTT.

The chain joins TRBV6-5 to TRBJ2-2; the D gene is possibly TRBD1 (5 bases). V shed 2 bases and J shed 6 bases, with 13 bases lying between them. This CDR3 has 15 residues. Germline V gives CDR1 MNHEY, CDR2 SVGAGI. The CDR3 region is CASSYGAGLPGELFF. The CDR3 nucleotides are TGTGCCAGCAGTTACGGGGCAGGGCTGCCCGGGGAGCTGTTTTTT.

J is TRBJ1-1 and V is TRBV6-6; no clear D gene. Looked up from germline, CDR1 is MNHNY and CDR2 is SVGAGI (reference sequence). This CDR3 has 12 residues. V was shortened by 6 bases and J by 3 bases, with 8 bases between the two germline ends. Written as DNA, the CDR3 is TGTGCCAGCAGCTCCCCCGACACTGAAGCTTTCTTT. Amino acid sequence: CASSSPDTEAFF.

The chain uses TRBV9 and TRBJ1-4; 9 bases fit TRBD1. J lost 5 bases, V lost 3 bases, and 8 bases had no gene match. Germline V gene lookup returns CDR1 SGDLS and CDR2 YYNGEE. The CDR3 sequence is 16 residues long. The CDR3 DNA sequence: TGTGCCAGCAGCGCAGAGGGCGGGACAGGGAATGAAAAACTGTTTTTT. Translating it yields CASSAEGGTGNEKLFF.

The rearrangement links TRBV7-2 to TRBJ2-5, with D maybe TRBD1 (6 bases). V was trimmed by 5 bases and J by 3 bases, leaving 10 bases between them. CDR3 length: 13 residues. Germline V CDR1 and CDR2: SGHTA, FQGNSA. CDR3 coding DNA: TGTGCCAGCAGCAGCGGACAGAAAGAGACCCAGTACTTC. This gives the protein CASSSGQKETQYF.

The chain combines TRBV4-1 with TRBJ2-2, with D perhaps matching TRBD1 (5 bases). The V end lost 4 bases, the J end lost 5 bases, and 17 bases lay between the germline ends. There are 16 residues in the CDR3. Germline V CDR1 and CDR2: MGHRA, YSYEKL. The CDR3 here is CASSPVGPPLTGELFF. CDR3 bases: TGCGCCAGCAGCCCCGTGGGGCCTCCACTTACCGGGGAGCTGTTTTTT.

The V and J genes are TRBV2 and TRBJ2-7, with TRBD1 matching over 10 bases. CDR3 length: 15 amino acids. The junction had 5 bases not matched to a gene; V was cut back by 3 bases and J by 3 bases. Germline V gives CDR1 SNHLY, CDR2 FYNNEI. The CDR3 coding sequence is TGTGCCAGCAGTGATGGGGGACAGGGGAGCTACGAGCAGTACTTC. Amino acids: CASSDGGQGSYEQYF.

V gene TRBV30 combines with J gene TRBJ1-2; the D gene is possibly TRBD1 (6 bases). This CDR3 is 14 amino acids long. Germline V gene data show CDR1 as GTSNPN and CDR2 as SVGIG (reference sequence). V shed 1 base and J shed 8 bases, with 17 bases lying between them. This chain's CDR3 is CAWSADSTRWGYTF. The DNA of the CDR3 is TGTGCCTGGAGTGCGGACAGCACACGGTGGGGCTACACCTTC.

The chain uses TRBV5-4 and TRBJ2-1; 11 nucleotides align to TRBD1. The length of the CDR3 is 18 residues. Germline values: CDR1 SGHNT, CDR2 YYREEE (reference sequence). V lost 4 bases, J lost 13 bases, and 22 bases stayed unmatched. The CDR3 sequence is CASSRTGGAAEGVFSQFF. The CDR3 DNA is TGTGCCAGCAGCAGGACAGGGGGCGCGGCGGAGGGGGTCTTCAGCCAGTTCTTC.

The chain uses TRBV19 and TRBJ2-5, with D tentatively TRBD1 (5 bases). V lost 10 bases, J lost 3 bases, and 18 bases lay in between. This CDR3 has 14 amino acids. CDR1 LNHDA and CDR2 SQIVND come from the germline V gene (reference sequence). CDR3 loop: CATRAPTGEETQYF. As DNA, the CDR3 is TGTGCCACCCGGGCCCCTACAGGAGAAGAGACCCAGTACTTC.

V gene TRBV27 combines with J gene TRBJ2-3; maybe TRBD1 (6 bases). The V gene's germline CDR1 is MNHEY and CDR2 SMNVEV (reference sequence). V was trimmed by 6 bases and J by 0 bases, leaving 28 bases between them. The CDR3 consists of 20 residues. This CDR3 is CASSRTSTPRGSQSTDTQYF. DNA of the CDR3: TGTGCCAGCAGCCGAACCTCTACCCCCAGGGGCTCCCAAAGCACAGATACGCAGTATTTT.

A few counts support this clone. The J gene is TRBJ2-1, the V gene TRBV19, with D possibly matching TRBD1 (6 bases). Germline V gene data show CDR1 as LNHDA and CDR2 as SQIVND (reference sequence). The length of the CDR3 is 15 residues. The V and J ends lost 7 bases and 0 bases respectively, with 13 bases between them. The chain's CDR3 is CASTVDRSSYNEQFF. DNA for the CDR3: TGTGCCAGTACCGTTGACAGGAGCTCCTACAATGAGCAGTTCTTC.

V gene TRBV7-3 combines with J gene TRBJ1-1, with 8 nucleotides matching TRBD1. This CDR3 contains 15 residues. Germline CDR1 reads SGHTA; CDR2 reads FQGTGA. Trimming cost V 0 bases and J 4 bases; bases outside gene matches: 4. DNA of the CDR3: TGTGCCAGCAGCTTAACGGCTGACAGGGGCACTGAAGCTTTCTTT. This encodes CASSLTADRGTEAFF.

This clone appeared a few times. V usage is TRBV14 and J usage is TRBJ1-1; TRBD1 is a possible D gene (6 bases). CDR3 size: 14 residues. Trimming took off 4 bases at V and 4 bases at J, with 13 bases between the two ends. Germline CDR1 SGHDN, CDR2 FVKESK. The CDR3 DNA reads TGTGCCAGCAGCCCCCGCTACAGGGCCACTGAAGCTTTCTTT. Its protein product is CASSPRYRATEAFF.

The rearrangement uses TRBV18 and TRBJ1-5; TRBD1 matches at 7 bases. This CDR3 is built from 17 residues. V trimming: 3 bases; J trimming: 5 bases; junction bases outside the gene matches: 13. Germline CDR1 and CDR2: KGHSH and LQKENI. In DNA form, the CDR3 reads TGTGCCAGCTCACCCGGGAGGGGAGGGGGCGCGGATCAGCCCCAGCATTTT. Its protein product is CASSPGRGGGADQPQHF.

The V call is TRBV7-2, the J call TRBJ2-7, with a tentative D call TRBD1 (5 bases). Germline values: CDR1 SGHTA, CDR2 FQGNSA. V gave up 1 base and J gave up 6 bases, with 13 bases separating them. This CDR3 has 14 residues. The CDR3 coding sequence is TGTGCCAGCAGCTTAGGGACATCACTGCGCGAGCAGTACTTC. Translated: CASSLGTSLREQYF.

In its sample, this clone was seen once. The rearrangement links TRBV6-1 to TRBJ2-7; 9 nucleotides agree with TRBD1. Germline CDR1 reads MNHNS; CDR2 reads SASEGT. The CDR3 covers 14 residues. V trimming: 6 bases; J trimming: 3 bases; junction bases outside the gene matches: 6. In DNA, the CDR3 is TGTGCCAGCAGCGGGACAGGGATGCACTACGAGCAGTACTTC. Translation: CASSGTGMHYEQYF.

This chain joins TRBV19 and TRBJ2-1, with 7 bases aligning to TRBD2. Losses at the gene ends were 3 bases for V and 8 bases for J; bases not matched to a gene: 7. The CDR3 is made up of 14 amino acids. CDR1 LNHDA and CDR2 SQIVND come from the germline V gene (reference sequence). The CDR3 region has the DNA TGTGCCAGTAGTATCCAGAACCGGGGGGATGAGCAGTTCTTC. Encoded protein: CASSIQNRGDEQFF.

V usage is TRBV6-6 and J usage is TRBJ2-3; D might be TRBD2 (6 bases). Germline V CDR1 and CDR2: MNHNY, SVGAGI (reference sequence). V dropped 10 bases and J dropped 6 bases, with 17 bases sitting between them. This CDR3 is 13 amino acids long. Written as DNA, the CDR3 is TGTGCCACCGGGGGTAGGGGCCACGATACGCAGTATTTT. Encoded protein: CATGGRGHDTQYF.